Reported below is one TCR beta chain. Its cognate antigen has yet to be identified. Base-call qualities are not available, and no considerably larger clone is one nucleotide away. Using the deep immunoSEQ assay, multiplex PCR amplified TCR CDR3 regions from genomic DNA. For each cell subset, the extracted genomic DNA was distributed evenly across all wells of several immunoSEQ 96-well plates, and each plate served as one replicate. For sorted subsets, around 200 ng genomic DNA, equal to about 30,000 T cell genomes, was loaded into each replicate PCR. Purified libraries were quantified with a Qubit 3.0 fluorometer, sized on a Bioanalyzer 2100, and re-quantified with the KAPA Library Quantification kit. A separate single-read 150-cycle Illumina NextSeq 550 flow cell was used to sequence each immunoSEQ 96-well plate. Turning to the authors' computational methods: Because the immunoSEQ output held only junctional sequences and lacked quality scores, the filtering could not match the filtering applied to full-length reads. Sequences were annotated with PyIR, a Python wrapper for IgBLAST v1.9, and V/J genes and CDR3 were assigned using IMGT germline references. Reads were removed for weak V/J assignments (E-value above 1e-6), missing CDR3, stop codons, out-of-frame junctions, or ambiguous translated residues. V3J clonotypes were defined as sequences sharing the same inferred V gene, J gene, and CDR3 amino acid sequence. Percentage overlap between repertoires was calculated by dividing the number of shared unique clonotypes by the size of the smaller repertoire. RTK rarefaction, the Chao1 estimator, and Recon v2.1 estimates of unobserved clonotypes were used to assess repertoire richness. Generation probabilities were computed with OLGA for all TCRbeta clonotypes obtained by the gDNA method from several donors. Sourced from immuneACCESS, this table was stored by TCRdb with only in-frame sequences that have V and J called. A share of the clones is absent; for the studies checked, an unresolved V gene accounts for under half, and the remainder has no known explanation. The V and J calls and clone size are taken from that table; D and trimming were inferred from the DNA. The sample table records a few million clones; 90% to 97% of these occur just once. The top ten hold around 0.13% of the sample.

These data belong to a study of shared clonotypes between healthy human individuals (dated by TCRdb to 2020 to 2021). Study-level background: A few men and a couple of women, aged 18 to 49 years, made up the cohort. For each donor, CD4 naive and CD4 memory were each given three plates, CD8 naive was given two plates, and CD8 memory was given one plate. Different laboratories and diverse techniques were used to prepare libraries and sequence TCR repertoires, to increase sequencing depth and limit assay-specific biases. To estimate repertoire size and how much clonotypes are shared between individuals, the study performed deep sequencing of blood TCR repertoires from roughly five healthy adults. Leukapheresis yielded between about 0.9 and 8.9 billion PBMCs per donor.

Healthy HIV-negative adults with no recently reported acute infections or vaccinations were included as donors. Every donor was a Caucasian adult residing in Nashville, Tennessee, USA. Magnetic negative selection was used to enrich CD4+ T cells, after which naive cells were positively selected on CD45RA and the negative fraction became the memory subset. Blood was collected by leukapheresis, and PBMCs were isolated by Ficoll-Histopaque density gradient centrifugation and then cryopreserved in liquid nitrogen vapor phase. Analytical flow cytometry was used to check the purity and quantity of each magnetically sorted T cell population. Each sorted fraction had its genomic DNA isolated and then quantified by UV absorbance on a Nanodrop 2000c. Beyond this particular receptor, the publication reports: About 4.5% of naive CD4, 3% to 4% of naive CD8, 2% to 2.5% of memory CD4, and around 0.42% of memory CD8 clonotypes were shared across several donors. Incomplete sequencing was indicated by rarefaction of sorted-subset datasets, despite the large sequencing depth. Sampling was restricted to blood, and TCR repertoires in tissues likely differ from the TCR repertoires found in blood. Naive subsets generally had larger estimated clonotype richness than memory subsets did. Because the study included a small number of donors, the genetic and exposure-history diversity represented was limited. Based on pairwise subsampling, the degree of clonotype sharing among donors was expected to be affected by sequencing depth. Compared with non-shared clonotypes, the clonotypes found in all four sorted-subset donors had higher generation probabilities.

The CDR3 covers 18 residues, taking in both the cysteine and the phenylalanine. Only CDR3 DNA remains: 54 bases, in frame from the first base. CDR1 and CDR2, per the germline V gene (reference sequence), are MNHEY and SMNVEV. The V end loses 6 bases and the J end loses 1 base, and a stretch of 22 bases separates them. The sequencing input was naive CD4+ T cells sorted from blood. The cell subset or site label corresponds to: CD45RA+ positively selected. The chain is made from TRBV27 and TRBJ1-3, with a tentative D gene TRBD1 over 5 matching bases. The source of this sequence is a man between 18 and 29 years old in good health. This receptor has the CDR3 CASRPTPRRGGSGNTIYF. The DNA sequence follows: TGTGCCAGCAGGCCTACCCCGCGGAGGGGCGGATCTGGAAACACCATATATTTT.